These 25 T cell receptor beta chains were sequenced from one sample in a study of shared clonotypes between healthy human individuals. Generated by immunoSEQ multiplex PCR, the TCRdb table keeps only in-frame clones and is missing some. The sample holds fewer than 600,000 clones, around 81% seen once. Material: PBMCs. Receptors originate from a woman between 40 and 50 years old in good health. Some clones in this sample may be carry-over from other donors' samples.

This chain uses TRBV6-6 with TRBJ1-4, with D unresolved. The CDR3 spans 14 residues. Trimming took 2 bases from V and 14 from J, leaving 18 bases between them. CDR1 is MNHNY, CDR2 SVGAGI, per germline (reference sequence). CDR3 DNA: TGTGCCAGCAGTTACGGGGAAGACTCCCTTGAGCTGTTTTTT. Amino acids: CASSYGEDSLELFF.

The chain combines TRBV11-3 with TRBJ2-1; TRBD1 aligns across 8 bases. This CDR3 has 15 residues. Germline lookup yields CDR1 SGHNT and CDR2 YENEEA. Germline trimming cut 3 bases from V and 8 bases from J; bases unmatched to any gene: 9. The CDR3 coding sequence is TGTGCCAGCAGCTTCGACAGGGGCTTGCCGGATGAGCAGTTCTTC. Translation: CASSFDRGLPDEQFF.

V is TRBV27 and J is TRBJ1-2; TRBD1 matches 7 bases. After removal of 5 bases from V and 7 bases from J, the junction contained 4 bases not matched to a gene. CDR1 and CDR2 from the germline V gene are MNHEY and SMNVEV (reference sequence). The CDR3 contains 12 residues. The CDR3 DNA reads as TGTGCCAGCAGTCGACAGGGACTTGGCTACACCTTC. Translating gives CASSRQGLGYTF.

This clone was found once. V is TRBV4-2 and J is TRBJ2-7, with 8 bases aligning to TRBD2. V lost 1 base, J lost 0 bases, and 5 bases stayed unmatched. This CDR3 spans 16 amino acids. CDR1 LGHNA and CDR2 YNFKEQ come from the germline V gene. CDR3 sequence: CASSQAPGTSSYEQYF. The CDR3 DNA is TGTGCCAGCAGCCAAGCCCCCGGGACTAGCTCCTACGAGCAGTACTTC.

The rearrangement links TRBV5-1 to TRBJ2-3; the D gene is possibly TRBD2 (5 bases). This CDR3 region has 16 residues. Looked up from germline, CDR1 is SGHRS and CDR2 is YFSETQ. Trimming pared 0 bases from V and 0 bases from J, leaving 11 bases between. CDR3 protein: CASSLDGLVSTDTQYF. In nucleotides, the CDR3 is TGCGCCAGCAGCTTGGACGGACTGGTTAGCACAGATACGCAGTATTTT.

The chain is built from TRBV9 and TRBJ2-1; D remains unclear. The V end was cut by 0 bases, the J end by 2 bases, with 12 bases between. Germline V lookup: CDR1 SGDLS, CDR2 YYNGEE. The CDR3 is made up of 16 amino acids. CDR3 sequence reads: CASSVAAEIPYNEQFF. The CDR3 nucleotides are TGTGCCAGCAGCGTAGCCGCAGAGATCCCCTACAATGAGCAGTTCTTC.

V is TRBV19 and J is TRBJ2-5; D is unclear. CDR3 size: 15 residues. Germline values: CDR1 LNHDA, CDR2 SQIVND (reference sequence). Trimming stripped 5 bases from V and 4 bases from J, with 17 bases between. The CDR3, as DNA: TGTGCCAGTAGTGGGGTAGCCGGCATTAGAGAGACCCAGTACTTC. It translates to CASSGVAGIRETQYF.

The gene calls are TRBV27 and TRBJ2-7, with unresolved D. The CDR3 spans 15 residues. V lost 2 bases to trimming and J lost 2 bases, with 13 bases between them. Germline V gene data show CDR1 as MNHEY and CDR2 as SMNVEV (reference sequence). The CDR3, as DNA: TGTGCCAGCAGTTTAGAAGGCTCAGGAGCCTACGAGCAGTACTTC. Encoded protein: CASSLEGSGAYEQYF.

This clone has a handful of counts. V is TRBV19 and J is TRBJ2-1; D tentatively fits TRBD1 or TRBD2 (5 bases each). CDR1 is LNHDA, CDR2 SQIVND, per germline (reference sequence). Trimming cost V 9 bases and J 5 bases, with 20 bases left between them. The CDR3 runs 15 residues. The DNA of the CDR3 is TGTGCCAGCACACTCGGGACGGCCATCGACAATGAGCAGTTCTTC. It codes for CASTLGTAIDNEQFF.

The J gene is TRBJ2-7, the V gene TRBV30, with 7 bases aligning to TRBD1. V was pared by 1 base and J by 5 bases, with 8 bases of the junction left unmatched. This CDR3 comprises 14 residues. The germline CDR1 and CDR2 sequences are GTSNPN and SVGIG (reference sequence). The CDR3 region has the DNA TGTGCCTGGAGTGCCTTTGAGGGGGCGAACGAGCAGTACTTC. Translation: CAWSAFEGANEQYF. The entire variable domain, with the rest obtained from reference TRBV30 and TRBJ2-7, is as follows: SQTIHQWPATLVQPVGSPLSLECTVEGTSNPNLYWYRQAAGRGLQLLFYSVGIGQISSEVPQNLSASRPQDRQFILSSKKLLLSDSGFYLCAWSAFEGANEQYFGPGTRLTVT.

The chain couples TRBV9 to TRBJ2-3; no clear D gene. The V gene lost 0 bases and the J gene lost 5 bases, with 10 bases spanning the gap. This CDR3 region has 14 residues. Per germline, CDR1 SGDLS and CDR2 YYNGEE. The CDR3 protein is CASSVAANRDTQYF. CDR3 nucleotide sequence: TGTGCCAGCAGCGTAGCCGCAAATAGAGATACGCAGTATTTT.

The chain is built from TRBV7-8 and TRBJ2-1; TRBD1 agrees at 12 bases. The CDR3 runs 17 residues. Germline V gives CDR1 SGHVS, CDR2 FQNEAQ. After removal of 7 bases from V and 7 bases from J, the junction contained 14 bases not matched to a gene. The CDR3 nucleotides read TGTGCCAGCACCCCCGGGACAGGGGGCTGGGGCGGGAATGAGCAGTTCTTC. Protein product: CASTPGTGGWGGNEQFF.

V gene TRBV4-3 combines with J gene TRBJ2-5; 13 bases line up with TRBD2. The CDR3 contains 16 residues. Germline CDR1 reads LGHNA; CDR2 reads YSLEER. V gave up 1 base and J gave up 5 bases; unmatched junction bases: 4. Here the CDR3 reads CASSQGTSGRMETQYF. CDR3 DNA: TGCGCCAGCAGCCAAGGGACTAGCGGGAGAATGGAGACCCAGTACTTC.

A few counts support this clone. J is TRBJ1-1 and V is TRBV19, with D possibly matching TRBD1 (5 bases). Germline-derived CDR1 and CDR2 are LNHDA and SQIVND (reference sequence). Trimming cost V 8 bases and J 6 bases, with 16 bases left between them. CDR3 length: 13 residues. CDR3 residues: CASGRDRFSEAFF. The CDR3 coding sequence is TGTGCCAGTGGGAGGGACCGGTTCTCTGAAGCTTTCTTT.

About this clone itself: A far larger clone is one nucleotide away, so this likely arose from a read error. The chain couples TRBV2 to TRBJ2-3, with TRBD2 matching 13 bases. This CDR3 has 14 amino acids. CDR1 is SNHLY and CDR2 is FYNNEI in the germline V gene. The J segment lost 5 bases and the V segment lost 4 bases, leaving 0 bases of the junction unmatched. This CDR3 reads CASSGLAGGDTQYF. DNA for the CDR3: TGTGCCAGCAGTGGACTAGCGGGAGGAGATACGCAGTATTTT.

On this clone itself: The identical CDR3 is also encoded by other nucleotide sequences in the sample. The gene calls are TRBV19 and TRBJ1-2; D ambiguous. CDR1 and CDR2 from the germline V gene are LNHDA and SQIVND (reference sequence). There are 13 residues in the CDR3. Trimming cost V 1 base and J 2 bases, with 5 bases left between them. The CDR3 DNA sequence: TGTGCCAGTAGTATAGGAAAGAACTATGGCTACACCTTC. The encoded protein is CASSIGKNYGYTF.

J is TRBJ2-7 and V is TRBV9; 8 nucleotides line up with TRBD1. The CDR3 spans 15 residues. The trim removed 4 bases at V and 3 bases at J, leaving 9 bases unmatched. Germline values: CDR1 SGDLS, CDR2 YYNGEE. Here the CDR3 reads CASSPSQGAYYEQYF. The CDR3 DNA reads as TGTGCCAGCAGCCCCAGCCAGGGGGCTTACTACGAGCAGTACTTC.

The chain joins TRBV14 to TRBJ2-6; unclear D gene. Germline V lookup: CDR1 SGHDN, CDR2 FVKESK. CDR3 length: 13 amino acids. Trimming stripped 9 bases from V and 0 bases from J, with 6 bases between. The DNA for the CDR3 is TGTGCCAGTGGCTACTCTGGGGCCAACGTCCTGACTTTC. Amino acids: CASGYSGANVLTF.

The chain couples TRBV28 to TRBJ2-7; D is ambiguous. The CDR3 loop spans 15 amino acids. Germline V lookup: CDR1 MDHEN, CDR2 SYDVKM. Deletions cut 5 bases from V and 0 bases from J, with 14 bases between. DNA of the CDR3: TGTGCCAGCAGTCCCTCGGGCTTTAGCTCCTACGAGCAGTACTTC. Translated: CASSPSGFSSYEQYF.

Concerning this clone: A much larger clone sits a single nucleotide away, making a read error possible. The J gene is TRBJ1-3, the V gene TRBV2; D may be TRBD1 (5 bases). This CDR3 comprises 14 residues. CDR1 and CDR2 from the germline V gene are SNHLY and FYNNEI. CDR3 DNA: TGTGCCAGCAGCTCCGACAGCTCTGGAAGCACCATATATTTT. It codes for CASSSDSSGSTIYF.

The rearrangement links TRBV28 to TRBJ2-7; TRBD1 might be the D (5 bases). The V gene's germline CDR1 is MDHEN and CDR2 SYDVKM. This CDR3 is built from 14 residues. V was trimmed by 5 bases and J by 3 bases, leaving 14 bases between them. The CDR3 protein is CASSLSGLLYEQYF. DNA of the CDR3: TGTGCCAGCAGTCTCTCAGGGCTCCTCTACGAGCAGTACTTC.

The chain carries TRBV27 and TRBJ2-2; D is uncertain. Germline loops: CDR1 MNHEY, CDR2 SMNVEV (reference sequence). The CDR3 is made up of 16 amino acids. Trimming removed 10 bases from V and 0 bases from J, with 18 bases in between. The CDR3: CAIGGLGPANTGELFF. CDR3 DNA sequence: TGTGCCATCGGCGGCCTGGGTCCCGCGAACACCGGGGAGCTGTTTTTT.

The CDR3 DNA reads as TGTGCCAGCAGCTTAAGGGGAGGACCTTTGGTAGATACGCAGTATTTT. Translating it yields CASSLRGGPLVDTQYF. This chain connects TRBV5-4 to TRBJ2-3; tentatively, D is TRBD2 (6 bases). Trimming left V 2 bases short and J 5 bases short, with 18 bases between. The CDR3 totals 16 residues. Germline V gene data show CDR1 as SGHNT and CDR2 as YYREEE (reference sequence).

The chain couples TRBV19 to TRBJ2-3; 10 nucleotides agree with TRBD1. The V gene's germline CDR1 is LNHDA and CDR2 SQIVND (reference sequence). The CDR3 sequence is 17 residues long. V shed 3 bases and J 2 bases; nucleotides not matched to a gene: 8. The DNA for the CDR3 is TGTGCCAGTAGTATGGGTTGGGACAGGGGAACCACAGATACGCAGTATTTT. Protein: CASSMGWDRGTTDTQYF.

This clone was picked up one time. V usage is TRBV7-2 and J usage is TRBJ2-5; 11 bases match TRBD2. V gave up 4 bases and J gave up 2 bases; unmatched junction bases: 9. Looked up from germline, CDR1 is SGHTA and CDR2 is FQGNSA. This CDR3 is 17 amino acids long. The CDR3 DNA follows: TGTGCCAGCAGCTCTTTCGGACTAGCGGGCCAGCAAGAGACCCAGTACTTC. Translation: CASSSFGLAGQQETQYF.